This T cell receptor beta chain was identified during a study of blood T cell repertoires in COVID-19. Study-wide background: Acute and convalescent COVID-19 samples came from the United States, Italy and Spain. T cells, B-cell-depleted T cells, or PBMCs provided the cDNA or gDNA that served as material.

In the original workflow: Estimation of nucleated cell counts relied on the amplification of reference gene primers. Data came from immunoSEQ multiplex PCR; TCRdb stores just in-frame clones and leaves some out. V and J calls and clone size come straight from that table; D and trimming were deduced from the DNA. This table holds a few hundred thousand clones, approximately 81% found once. This clone was counted a few times. The sequenced sample consisted of peripheral blood. The receptor was isolated from a woman of 80 years or more with acute or convalescent COVID-19.

The CDR3 DNA follows: TGCAGCGTTGAAGGGGGCACCTACGAGCAGTACTTC. This sequence encodes CSVEGGTYEQYF. The V call is TRBV29-1, the J call TRBJ2-7, with a tentative D call TRBD1 (5 bases). The CDR3 extends over 12 amino acids. Germline V gene sequence: CDR1 SQVTM, CDR2 ANQGSEA. Trimming cost V 1 base and J 2 bases, with 6 bases left between them.